Listed below are T cell receptor beta chains from one sample, sequenced in a study of CD8 T cells in Susac syndrome. MiXCR was run by TCRdb on the immunoSEQ multiplex PCR reads, yielding one entry per CDR3 protein. There are fewer than 300,000 distinct CDR3 sequences in the sample; about 88% occur only once, and 0.095% to 0.14% lies in the top ten. The sequencing sample was made of CD8+ T cells from PBMCs. These receptors originate from a human donor with multiple sclerosis. CDR3s include the opening cysteine and the closing phenylalanine or tryptophan. A D gene is named only where the DNA matches it firmly. Not every row has a clone size; where given, it reads once, few, many or a size class.

>TRBJ2-2|once|TRBV2|TRBD1
CANRGLVGGELFF
TGTGCCAACAGGGGGCTGGTTGGCGGGGAGCTGTTTTTT
>TRBJ1-1|-|TRBV27|-
CASSLWGFRNTEAFF
TGTGCCAGCAGTTTATGGGGATTTAGGAACACTGAAGCTTTCTTT
>TRBJ1-2|-|TRBV6-5|TRBD1
CASRYRGQENYGYTF
TGTGCCAGCAGGTACAGGGGGCAGGAAAACTATGGCTACACCTTC
>TRBJ2-1|-|TRBV27|TRBD2
CATASGTYNEQFF
TGTGCCACCGCTAGCGGAACCTACAATGAGCAGTTCTTC
>TRBJ1-1|-|TRBV5-6|-
CASSQVGSDSTAAFF
TGTGCCAGCAGCCAGGTGGGGTCGGACAGCACAGCGGCTTTCTTT
>TRBJ2-7|-|TRBV19|-
CASSITLGLDEQYF
TGTGCCAGTAGTATAACTTTGGGTTTGGACGAGCAGTACTTC
>TRBJ1-6|-|TRBV20-1|-
CSARDSKSSYNSPLHF
TGCAGTGCTAGAGACTCAAAAAGCTCCTATAATTCACCCCTCCACTTT
>TRBJ1-2|-|TRBV10-3|-
CAIGTTYGYTF
TGTGCCATTGGGACAACCTATGGCTACACCTTC
>TRBJ2-7|once|TRBV5-4|-
CASSLSRGVYEQYF
TGTGCCAGCAGCTTGTCGAGGGGGGTCTACGAGCAGTACTTC
>TRBJ2-2|-|TRBV7-2|TRBD2
CASSLGPGGGRYTGELFF
TGTGCCAGCAGCTTAGGCCCGGGCGGCGGGAGATACACCGGGGAGCTGTTTTTT
>TRBJ1-2|few|TRBV6-1|-
CASSEVEGANYGYTF
TGTGCCAGCAGTGAAGTTGAAGGGGCAAACTATGGCTACACCTTC
>TRBJ2-7|few|TRBV9|-
CASSVALTGEQYF
TGTGCCAGCAGCGTAGCTTTAACTGGCGAGCAGTACTTC
>TRBJ2-3|-|TRBV29-1|TRBD2
CSVDGRNTDTQYF
TGCAGCGTTGACGGGAGGAACACAGATACGCAGTATTTT
>TRBJ2-3|-|TRBV28|TRBD2
CASSFPTAGGLTDTQYF
TGTGCCAGCAGTTTCCCTACGGCGGGAGGGCTCACAGATACGCAGTATTTT
>TRBJ2-7|-|TRBV28|-
CASLQGESGEQYF
TGTGCCAGCCTCCAAGGGGAGAGTGGGGAGCAGTACTTC
>TRBJ1-6|-|TRBV5-6|-
CASSFRGPSSYNSPLHF
TGTGCCAGCAGCTTTCGGGGACCGAGCTCCTATAATTCACCCCTCCACTTT
>TRBJ2-7|-|TRBV11-2|TRBD2
CASSPGTSGAREQYF
TGTGCCAGCAGCCCGGGGACTAGCGGGGCACGCGAGCAGTACTTC
>TRBJ2-1|-|TRBV5-4|TRBD2
CASSAGGAYNEQFF
TGTGCCAGCAGCGCCGGGGGGGCCTACAATGAGCAGTTCTTC
>TRBJ1-2|-|TRBV28|-
CASSPDVRTDYGYTF
TGTGCCAGCAGTCCGGACGTCCGGACCGACTATGGCTACACCTTC
>TRBJ2-1|-|TRBV7-9|TRBD1
CASSTGTGEQFF
TGTGCCAGCAGCACCGGGACAGGGGAGCAGTTCTTC
>TRBJ2-5|-|TRBV11-2|TRBD1
CASSLEAGGMETQYF
TGTGCCAGCAGCTTAGAGGCAGGGGGTATGGAGACCCAGTACTTC
>TRBJ2-2|-|TRBV5-1|-
CASSLEQDRPYGTGELFF
TGCGCCAGCAGCTTGGAGCAGGACAGACCTTACGGGACCGGGGAGCTGTTTTTT
>TRBJ2-3|-|TRBV25-1|TRBD1
CASSEWGQSEADTQYF
TGTGCCAGCAGTGAATGGGGACAGTCCGAGGCAGATACGCAGTATTTT
>TRBJ2-1|-|TRBV20-1|-
CSARRLEEGGNEQFF
TGCAGTGCTAGACGCCTAGAAGAGGGGGGGAATGAGCAGTTCTTC
>TRBJ2-7|few|TRBV4-1|TRBD1
CASSRSTGDIRPSSYEQYF
TGCGCCAGCAGCAGGTCGACAGGGGATATACGTCCCTCTTCCTACGAGCAGTACTTC
>TRBJ2-1|-|TRBV12-5|-
CASGVGLTNAKSEQFF
TGTGCTAGTGGTGTTGGACTAACCAACGCGAAAAGTGAGCAGTTCTTC
>TRBJ2-7|-|TRBV15|-
CATSARADYEQYF
TGTGCCACCAGCGCCCGGGCGGACTACGAGCAGTACTTC
>TRBJ1-2|-|TRBV7-9|TRBD1
CASSSPTGTVYGYTF
TGTGCCAGCAGCTCACCTACCGGGACAGTATATGGCTACACCTTC
>TRBJ1-1|-|TRBV3-1|-
CASSQGRDGGAREAFF
TGTGCCAGCAGCCAAGGACGAGACGGGGGGGCGCGTGAAGCTTTCTTT
>TRBJ2-5|-|TRBV14|-
CASSQIGREQVQETQYF
TGTGCCAGCAGCCAAATCGGACGGGAGCAGGTACAAGAGACCCAGTACTTC
>TRBJ2-7|-|TRBV7-9|-
CASSPDRYEQYF
TGTGCCAGCAGCCCGGACAGATACGAGCAGTACTTC
>TRBJ2-7|-|TRBV3-1|-
CASSQDIFVRDEQYF
TGTGCCAGCAGCCAAGATATTTTCGTGAGGGACGAGCAGTACTTC
>TRBJ2-5|-|TRBV5-1|TRBD2
CASSLELAGNQETQYF
TGCGCCAGCAGCTTGGAACTAGCGGGAAACCAAGAGACCCAGTACTTC